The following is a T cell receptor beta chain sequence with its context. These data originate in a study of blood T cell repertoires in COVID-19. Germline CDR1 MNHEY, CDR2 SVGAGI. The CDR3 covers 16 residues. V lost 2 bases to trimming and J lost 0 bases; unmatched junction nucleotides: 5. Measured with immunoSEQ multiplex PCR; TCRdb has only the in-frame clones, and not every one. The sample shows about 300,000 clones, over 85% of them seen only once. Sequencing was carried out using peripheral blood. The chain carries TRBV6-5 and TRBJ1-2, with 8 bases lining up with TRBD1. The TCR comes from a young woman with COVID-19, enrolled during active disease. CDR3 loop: CASSYGQGASNYGYTF. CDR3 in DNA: TGTGCCAGCAGTTACGGGCAGGGGGCCTCTAACTATGGCTACACCTTC.